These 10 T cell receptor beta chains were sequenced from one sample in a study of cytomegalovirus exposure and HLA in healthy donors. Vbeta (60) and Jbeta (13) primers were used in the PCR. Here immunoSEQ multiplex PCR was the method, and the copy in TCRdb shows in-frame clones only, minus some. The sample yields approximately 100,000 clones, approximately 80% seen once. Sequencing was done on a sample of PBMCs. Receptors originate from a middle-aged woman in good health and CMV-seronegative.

The CDR3 spells CASSPLGGQADEQYF. CDR3 coding DNA: TGTGCCAGCAGTCCTCTCGGGGGACAGGCCGACGAGCAGTACTTC. The V call is TRBV2, the J call TRBJ2-7, with 8 bases that match TRBD1. There are 15 residues in the CDR3. Trimming at V came to 5 bases and at J to 5 bases, leaving 11 bases not matched to a gene. Looked up from germline, CDR1 is SNHLY and CDR2 is FYNNEI. The whole variable domain, remainder taken from reference TRBV2 and TRBJ2-7, is EPEVTQTPSHQVTQMGQEVILRCVPISNHLYFYWYRQILGQKVEFLVSFYNNEISEKSEIFDDQFSVERPDGSNFTLKIRSTKLEDSAMYFCASSPLGGQADEQYFGPGTRLTVT.

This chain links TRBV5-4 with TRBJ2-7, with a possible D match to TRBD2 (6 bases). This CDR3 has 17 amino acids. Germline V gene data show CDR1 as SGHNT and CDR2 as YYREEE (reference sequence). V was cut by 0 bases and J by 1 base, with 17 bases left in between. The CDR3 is CASSLGGTPHPSYEQYF. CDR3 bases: TGTGCCAGCAGCTTGGGAGGGACTCCTCATCCATCCTACGAGCAGTACTTC.

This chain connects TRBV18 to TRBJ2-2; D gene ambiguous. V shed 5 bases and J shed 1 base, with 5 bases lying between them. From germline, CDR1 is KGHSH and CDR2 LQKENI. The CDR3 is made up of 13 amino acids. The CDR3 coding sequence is TGTGCCAGCTCAGGCCAGAACACCGGGGAGCTGTTTTTT. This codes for CASSGQNTGELFF.

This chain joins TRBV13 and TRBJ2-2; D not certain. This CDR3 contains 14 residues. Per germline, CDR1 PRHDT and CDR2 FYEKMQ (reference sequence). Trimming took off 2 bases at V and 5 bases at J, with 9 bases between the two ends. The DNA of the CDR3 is TGTGCCAGCAGCTTACTAGTCCAGACCGGGGAGCTGTTTTTT. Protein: CASSLLVQTGELFF.

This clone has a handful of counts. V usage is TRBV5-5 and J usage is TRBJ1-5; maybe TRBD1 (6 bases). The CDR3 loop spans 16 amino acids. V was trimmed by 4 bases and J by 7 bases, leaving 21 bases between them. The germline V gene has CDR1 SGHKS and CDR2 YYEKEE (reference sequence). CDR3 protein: CASSPQSGTRSQPQHF. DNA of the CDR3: TGTGCCAGCAGCCCTCAAAGCGGGACACGCAGCCAGCCCCAGCATTTT.

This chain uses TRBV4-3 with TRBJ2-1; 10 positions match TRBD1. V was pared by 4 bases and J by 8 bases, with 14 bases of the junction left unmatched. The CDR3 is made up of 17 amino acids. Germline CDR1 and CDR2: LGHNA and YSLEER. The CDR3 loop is CASSPRRDRGGWYEQFF. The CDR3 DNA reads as TGCGCCAGCAGCCCGCGGCGGGACAGGGGAGGGTGGTATGAGCAGTTCTTC.

CDR3 DNA sequence: TGCGCCAGCAGCCAAGATCGTTTTAGCAATCAGCCCCAGCATTTT. Translated: CASSQDRFSNQPQHF. The chain combines TRBV4-3 with TRBJ1-5; D remains unclear. The V gene's germline CDR1 is LGHNA and CDR2 YSLEER. This CDR3 is built from 15 residues. The V and J ends lost 0 bases and 0 bases respectively, with 6 bases between them.

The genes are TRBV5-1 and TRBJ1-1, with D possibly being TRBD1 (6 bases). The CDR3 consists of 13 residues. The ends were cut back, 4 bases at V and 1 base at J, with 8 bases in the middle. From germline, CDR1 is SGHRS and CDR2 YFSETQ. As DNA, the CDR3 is TGCGCCAGCAGCGCGGACAGGAACACTGAAGCTTTCTTT. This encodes CASSADRNTEAFF.

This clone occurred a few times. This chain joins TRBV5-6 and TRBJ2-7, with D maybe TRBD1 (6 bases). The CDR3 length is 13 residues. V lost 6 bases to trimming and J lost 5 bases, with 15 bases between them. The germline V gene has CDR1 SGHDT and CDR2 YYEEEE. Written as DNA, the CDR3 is TGTGCCAGCATACCTGCAGGGGCCGACGAGCAGTACTTC. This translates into CASIPAGADEQYF.

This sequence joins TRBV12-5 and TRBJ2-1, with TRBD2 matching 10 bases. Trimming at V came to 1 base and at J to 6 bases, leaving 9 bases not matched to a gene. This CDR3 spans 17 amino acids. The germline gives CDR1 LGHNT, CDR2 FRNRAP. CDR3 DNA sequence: TGTGCTAGTGGTTTGGCCCTAGCGGGGGTTAATATCAATGAGCAGTTCTTC. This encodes CASGLALAGVNINEQFF.